This T cell receptor beta chain came from a study of cytomegalovirus exposure and HLA in healthy donors. Study summary: The same platform as the approximately 660 first-cohort repertoires was used for the 110 or so validation repertoires, a later analysis reported.

Separation from the roughly 700-subject first cohort characterized the roughly 120-subject validation cohort, to which the donors belonged. As regards this clone: Its antigen is unidentified. Other nucleotide sequences from this sample produce the same CDR3.

Study-level findings and limits: Many donors carried some public TCRs, although rarity characterized most TCR sequences. Associated with cytomegalovirus, according to the listing, were around 160 TCR beta chains.

Produced via immunoSEQ multiplex PCR; TCRdb's table is partial and in-frame only. The sample holds approximately 150,000 clones, about 90% seen once. This receptor was obtained from a woman aged 18 to 35 in good health and CMV-seropositive. Sequenced: PBMCs.

CDR3 DNA sequence: TGTGCCACCAGCAGAGGAGGGAATGAAAAACTGTTTTTT. Translating it yields CATSRGGNEKLFF. This chain connects TRBV15 to TRBJ1-4; D is undetermined. Germline loops: CDR1 LNHNV, CDR2 YYDKDF (reference sequence). CDR3 length: 13 residues. V was trimmed by 1 base and J by 5 bases, leaving 5 bases between them.